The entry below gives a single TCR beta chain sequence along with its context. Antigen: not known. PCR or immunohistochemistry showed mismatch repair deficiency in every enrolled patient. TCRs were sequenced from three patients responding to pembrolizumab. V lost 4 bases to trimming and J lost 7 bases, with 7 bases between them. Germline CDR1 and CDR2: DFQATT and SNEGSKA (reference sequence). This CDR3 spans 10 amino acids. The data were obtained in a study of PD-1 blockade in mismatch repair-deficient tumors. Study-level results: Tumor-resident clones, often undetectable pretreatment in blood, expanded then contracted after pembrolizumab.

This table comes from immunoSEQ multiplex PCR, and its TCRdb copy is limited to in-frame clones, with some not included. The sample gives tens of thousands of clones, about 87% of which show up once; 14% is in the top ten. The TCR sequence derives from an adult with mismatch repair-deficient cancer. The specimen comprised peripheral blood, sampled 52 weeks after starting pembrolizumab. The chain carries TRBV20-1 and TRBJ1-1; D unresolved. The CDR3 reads CSATRDEAFF. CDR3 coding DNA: TGCAGTGCTACCCGGGATGAAGCTTTCTTT.